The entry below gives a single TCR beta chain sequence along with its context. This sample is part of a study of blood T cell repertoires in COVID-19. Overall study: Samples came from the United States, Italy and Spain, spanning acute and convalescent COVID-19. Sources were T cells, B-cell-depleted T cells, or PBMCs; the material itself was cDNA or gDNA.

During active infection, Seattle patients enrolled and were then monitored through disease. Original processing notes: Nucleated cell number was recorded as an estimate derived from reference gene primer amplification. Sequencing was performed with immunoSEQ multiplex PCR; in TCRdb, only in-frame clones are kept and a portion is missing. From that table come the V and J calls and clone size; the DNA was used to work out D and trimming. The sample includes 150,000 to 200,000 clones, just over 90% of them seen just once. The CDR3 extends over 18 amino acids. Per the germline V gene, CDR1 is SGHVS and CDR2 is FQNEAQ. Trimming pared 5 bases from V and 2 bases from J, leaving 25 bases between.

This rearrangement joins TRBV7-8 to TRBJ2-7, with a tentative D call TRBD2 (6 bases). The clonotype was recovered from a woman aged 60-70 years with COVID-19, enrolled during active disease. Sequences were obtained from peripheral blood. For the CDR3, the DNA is TGTGCCAGCAGCCCGGAGCTAGCGTTCCCCGGATCCACCTACGAGCAGTACTTC. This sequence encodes CASSPELAFPGSTYEQYF.